Listed here are 21 T cell receptor beta chains from one sample, sequenced in a study of cytomegalovirus exposure and HLA in healthy donors. Amplification used 60 Vbeta primers and 13 Jbeta primers. The table came from immunoSEQ multiplex PCR; TCRdb's copy has only in-frame clones and leaves some out. The repertoire has around 99,000 clones, around 73% of them found once; the top ten carry roughly 8%. The sample comprised PBMCs. These TCRs come from a man aged 35 to 55 in good health and CMV-seronegative.

This sequence joins TRBV6-6 and TRBJ1-5; 8 bases are a match to TRBD1. Germline V gene lookup returns CDR1 MNHNY and CDR2 SVGAGI (reference sequence). The V gene end was trimmed by 5 bases and the J gene end by 5 bases; junction bases not matched to a gene: 5. This CDR3 has 14 residues. In DNA form, the CDR3 reads TGTGCCAGCAGTGCAGGGGGCGGATATCAGCCCCAGCATTTT. Translated, it gives CASSAGGGYQPQHF.

As concerns this clone: One end of the junction does not line up with germline, which may come from a read error. The sample holds other DNA sequences that translate to the same CDR3. This sequence joins TRBV2 and TRBJ2-7, with TRBD2 identical over 8 bases. The germline V gene encodes CDR1 SNHLY and CDR2 FYNNEI. The CDR3 loop spans 14 amino acids. In DNA, the CDR3 is TGCGCCACCGCGCGGGGCGGGGGGAACTACGAGCAGTACTTC. This codes for CATARGGGNYEQYF.

The chain combines TRBV19 with TRBJ2-3; 9 bases line up with TRBD1. CDR1 is LNHDA, CDR2 SQIVND, per germline (reference sequence). The CDR3 is 14 amino acids. The junction had 3 bases not matched to a gene; V was cut back by 6 bases and J by 2 bases. The CDR3 is CASRWTGDTDTQYF. CDR3 DNA: TGTGCCAGTAGGTGGACAGGGGACACAGATACGCAGTATTTT.

This rearrangement joins TRBV4-3 to TRBJ2-6; unclear D gene. The V gene lost 1 base and the J gene lost 2 bases, with 9 bases spanning the gap. Germline assignment: CDR1 LGHNA and CDR2 YSLEER. CDR3 length: 16 residues. CDR3 DNA sequence: TGCGCCAGCAGCCAAGCGCGGCAGCCTGGGGCCAACGTCCTGACTTTC. Translation: CASSQARQPGANVLTF.

The chain joins TRBV5-4 to TRBJ1-4, with D perhaps TRBD1 (6 bases). The CDR3 loop spans 14 amino acids. Between the trimmed V and J ends, which lost 4 bases and 8 bases, there was a span of 15 bases. CDR1 and CDR2 from the germline V gene are SGHNT and YYREEE (reference sequence). CDR3 protein: CASSADRWGEKLFF. CDR3 in DNA: TGTGCCAGCAGCGCTGACAGGTGGGGGGAAAAACTGTTTTTT.

V is TRBV7-8 and J is TRBJ2-1, with D perhaps matching TRBD1 (5 bases). The CDR3 contains 14 residues. Trimming left V 1 base short and J 4 bases short, with 8 bases between. Germline assignment: CDR1 SGHVS and CDR2 FQNEAQ. The CDR3 DNA reads TGTGCCAGCAGCTTAGGCAACAGGTACAATGAGCAGTTCTTC. Translation: CASSLGNRYNEQFF.

CDR3 coding DNA: TGTGCCAGCAGTTACCATAGCGGGGGGTTCGACGAGCAGTACTTC. This gives the protein CASSYHSGGFDEQYF. V and J are TRBV6-6 and TRBJ2-7, with 10 bases that match TRBD2. The CDR3 has 15 amino acids. V dropped 2 bases and J dropped 5; count of bases not matched to a gene: 6. Germline-derived CDR1 and CDR2 are MNHNY and SVGAGI (reference sequence).

The rearrangement links TRBV7-3 to TRBJ2-3; TRBD2 matches 9 bases. With V trimmed by 5 bases and J by 1 base, 4 bases remained unmatched. The CDR3 is 15 amino acids. CDR1 is SGHTA, CDR2 FQGTGA, per germline. This CDR3 reads CASSPRLAGTDTQYF. The CDR3 region has the DNA TGTGCCAGCAGCCCTAGACTAGCGGGCACAGATACGCAGTATTTT.

This clone was seen just once. V usage is TRBV9 and J usage is TRBJ1-4; the D is unclear. The CDR3 extends over 15 amino acids. With 2 bases removed from V and 4 bases from J, the gap between germline ends came to 12 bases. Germline V gene sequence: CDR1 SGDLS, CDR2 YYNGEE. The CDR3 region is CASSVNTGVNEKLFF. As DNA, the CDR3 is TGTGCCAGCAGCGTCAACACGGGTGTTAATGAAAAACTGTTTTTT.

This clone turned up a few times. V and J are TRBV30 and TRBJ1-5; 11 bases are shared with TRBD1. The CDR3 consists of 15 residues. From germline, CDR1 is GTSNPN and CDR2 SVGIG (reference sequence). The V gene end was trimmed by 1 base and the J gene end by 11 bases; junction bases not matched to a gene: 10. CDR3 sequence: CAWSAGGQGAWTQHF. In nucleotides, the CDR3 is TGTGCCTGGAGTGCTGGCGGACAGGGGGCATGGACCCAGCATTTT.

This clone was detected a few times. The chain joins TRBV27 to TRBJ2-7; D might be TRBD2 (6 bases). Between the trimmed V and J ends, which lost 5 bases and 2 bases, there was a span of 13 bases. Germline assignment: CDR1 MNHEY and CDR2 SMNVEV (reference sequence). CDR3 length equals 14 residues. CDR3 sequence reads: CASSPGLVTYEQYF. The CDR3 bases are TGTGCCAGCAGTCCGGGACTGGTCACCTACGAGCAGTACTTC.

The V call is TRBV4-1, the J call TRBJ2-2, with 13 bases fitting TRBD2. V gave up 3 bases and J gave up 0 bases; unmatched junction bases: 4. Germline values: CDR1 MGHRA, CDR2 YSYEKL. The length of the CDR3 is 18 residues. CDR3 DNA sequence: TGCGCCAGCAGCCACGGACTAGCGGGGGATGCGAACACCGGGGAGCTGTTTTTT. It specifies CASSHGLAGDANTGELFF.

This clone was counted between two and nine times. The genes are TRBV4-1 and TRBJ2-1; TRBD2 might be the D (5 bases). The V gene lost 0 bases and the J gene lost 15 bases, with 21 bases spanning the gap. The germline CDR1 and CDR2 sequences are MGHRA and YSYEKL. The CDR3 totals 15 residues. The CDR3 nucleotides are TGCGCCAGCAGCCAAGATTCGGGGTGGTACGGAAATTCGTTCTTC. Translating gives CASSQDSGWYGNSFF.

The genes are TRBV5-1 and TRBJ1-2, with a weak D call TRBD1 (5 bases). V was clipped by 3 bases and J by 3 bases, with 9 bases between them. The germline V gene encodes CDR1 SGHRS and CDR2 YFSETQ. The CDR3 is made up of 13 amino acids. In DNA, the CDR3 is TGCGCCAGCAGCTACCGCAGGGACTATGGCTACACCTTC. The encoded protein is CASSYRRDYGYTF.

The sample holds one count of this clone. V gene TRBV27 combines with J gene TRBJ2-7; no definite D call. Germline values: CDR1 MNHEY, CDR2 SMNVEV (reference sequence). There are 13 residues in the CDR3. V gave up 6 bases and J gave up 4 bases, with 13 bases separating them. This CDR3 reads CASRPPLAYEQYF. CDR3 in DNA: TGTGCCAGCAGACCTCCCTTGGCTTACGAGCAGTACTTC.

This chain links TRBV5-8 with TRBJ2-3; 7 bases map to TRBD1. The CDR3 extends over 16 amino acids. V lost 5 bases to trimming and J lost 4 bases; unmatched junction nucleotides: 13. Germline assignment: CDR1 SGHTS and CDR2 YDEGEE. For the CDR3, the DNA is TGTGCCAGCAGTCTCGAGGGGGCGGAGTGGTCAGATACGCAGTATTTT. It codes for CASSLEGAEWSDTQYF.

This chain joins TRBV4-2 and TRBJ1-5; 9 bases match TRBD1. This CDR3 is built from 15 residues. With 1 base clipped from V and 7 bases from J, the junction kept 5 bases outside the gene matches. Germline V gives CDR1 LGHNA, CDR2 YNFKEQ. CDR3 sequence (DNA): TGTGCCAGCAGCCAAGTGAGACAGGGGGTACAGCCCCAGCATTTT. Encoded protein: CASSQVRQGVQPQHF.

This clone was observed once. Sequence at one end of the junction differs from germline and may be a read error. V and J are TRBV5-1 and TRBJ2-2, with 11 bases fitting TRBD2. The germline CDR1 and CDR2 sequences are SGHRS and YFSETQ. This CDR3 comprises 16 residues. The CDR3 coding sequence is TGCGCCCGCAGCACGGGACTAGCGGCGAACACCGGGGAGCTGTTTTTT. Its protein is CARSTGLAANTGELFF.

V usage is TRBV10-2 and J usage is TRBJ2-5, with 8 bases identical to TRBD1. CDR1 and CDR2 from the germline V gene are WSHSY and SAAADI. V was clipped by 6 bases and J by 5 bases; unmatched bases: 2. This CDR3 has 12 amino acids. CDR3 in DNA: TGCGCCAGCAGGACAGGGGATGAGACCCAGTACTTC. Translated, it gives CASRTGDETQYF.

The chain has TRBV7-9 and TRBJ2-5; 10 bases fit TRBD1. The CDR3 length is 14 residues. V shed 5 bases and J 5 bases; nucleotides not matched to a gene: 5. Germline V gene lookup returns CDR1 SEHNR and CDR2 FQNEAQ (reference sequence). In nucleotides, the CDR3 is TGTGCCAGCAGCCCGACAGGGGGCTGGGAGACCCAGTACTTC. Translated, it gives CASSPTGGWETQYF.

The CDR3: CASSYEDVRETQYF. As DNA, the CDR3 is TGTGCCAGCAGCTATGAGGATGTACGGGAGACCCAGTACTTC. V and J are TRBV11-2 and TRBJ2-5; no clear D. Germline loops: CDR1 SGHAT, CDR2 FQNNGV. The V end lost 4 bases, the J end lost 5 bases, and 14 bases lay between the germline ends. The CDR3 contains 14 residues.